A single T cell receptor beta chain is shown here with its context. The data stem from a study of STAT5B mutations in CD4+ large granular lymphocyte leukemia. Overall study context: Healthy donors showed HLA-associated enrichment of the CDR3 'QG' motif.

This was a survey-level run. The table came from immunoSEQ multiplex PCR; TCRdb's copy has only in-frame clones and leaves some out. Among roughly 19,000 clones listed, roughly three quarters were seen once. The CDR3 has 17 amino acids. CDR1 SGHDN and CDR2 FVKESK come from the germline V gene. V lost 4 bases, J lost 3 bases, and 6 bases stayed unmatched. The clonotype was recovered from a human donor in good health. Specimen: CD4+ T cells from blood buffy coats. The chain couples TRBV14 to TRBJ2-3; 14 nucleotides line up with TRBD2. CDR3 residues: CASSPRLAGGRTDTQYF. In DNA form, the CDR3 reads TGTGCCAGCAGCCCCAGACTAGCGGGGGGGCGAACAGATACGCAGTATTTT.